This T cell receptor (beta chain) was found in a study of T cell responses to AZD1222 COVID-19 vaccine. V was shortened by 0 bases and J by 0 bases, with 12 bases between the two germline ends. Per the germline V gene, CDR1 is LNHNV and CDR2 is YYDKDF (reference sequence). This CDR3 spans 18 amino acids. Measured with immunoSEQ multiplex PCR; TCRdb has only the in-frame clones, and not every one. The sample contains 120,000 to 150,000 clones, roughly 91% of which appear only once. The sequence was obtained from an adult in good health. This material consisted of peripheral blood, taken on day 0 of AZD1222 vaccination. The chain combines TRBV15 with TRBJ1-6; a possible D gene is TRBD1 (5 bases). The CDR3 reads CATSRDPRDLSYNSPLHF. The CDR3 DNA reads TGTGCCACCAGCAGAGACCCACGGGACCTCTCCTATAATTCACCCCTCCACTTT.